This passage covers 25 T cell receptor beta chains from one sample sequenced in a study of T cell changes during pregnancy in multiple sclerosis. Clones were sequenced by immunoSEQ multiplex PCR, and TCRdb holds only the in-frame ones, with some missing. The repertoire holds over 100,000 clones, 80% to 95% seen once, with 1.5% in the top ten. The sample in question was peripheral blood, obtained in the third trimester of pregnancy. The receptors originated from a female donor with multiple sclerosis, enrolled in a pregnancy study.

The chain combines TRBV28 with TRBJ2-3, with 13 nucleotides matching TRBD2. This CDR3 is 16 amino acids long. The V and J ends lost 6 bases and 3 bases, in that order; junction bases with no gene match: 6. Germline CDR1 is MDHEN and CDR2 is SYDVKM. The CDR3 DNA reads as TGTGCCAGCAGGTTTCCGGGACTAGCGGGAACAGATACGCAGTATTTT. Its protein is CASRFPGLAGTDTQYF.

The chain joins TRBV19 to TRBJ2-1; 8 bases are a match to TRBD2. V trimming: 2 bases; J trimming: 5 bases; junction bases outside the gene matches: 8. The V gene's germline CDR1 is LNHDA and CDR2 SQIVND (reference sequence). CDR3 length equals 16 residues. CDR3 nucleotide sequence: TGTGCCAGTAGTATAATCGGCGGGGGGTCCAACAATGAGCAGTTCTTC. Amino acids: CASSIIGGGSNNEQFF.

This clone is a singleton in its sample. The genes are TRBV19 and TRBJ2-3; D may be TRBD1 (5 bases). Germline V gene data show CDR1 as LNHDA and CDR2 as SQIVND (reference sequence). The CDR3 contains 12 residues. V was shortened by 1 base and J by 9 bases, with 8 bases between the two germline ends. The CDR3 sequence is CASSIGTRTQYF. DNA for the CDR3: TGTGCCAGTAGTATAGGGACAAGAACGCAGTATTTT.

The chain has TRBV7-6 and TRBJ2-5; 7 nucleotides line up with TRBD1. CDR1 and CDR2 from the germline V gene are SGHVS and FNYEAQ. V lost 5 bases and J lost 5; bases outside the gene matches: 8. The CDR3 totals 14 residues. Here the CDR3 reads CASSLTLRGETQYF. CDR3 sequence (DNA): TGTGCCAGCAGCCTAACTCTCAGGGGGGAGACCCAGTACTTC.

This chain uses TRBV5-5 with TRBJ2-7; perhaps TRBD1 as D (6 bases). Trimming removed 4 bases from V and 2 bases from J, with 16 bases in between. Germline V gene data show CDR1 as SGHKS and CDR2 as YYEKEE (reference sequence). The CDR3 loop spans 15 amino acids. The CDR3 sequence: CASSAGQPRAYEQYF. In DNA, the CDR3 is TGTGCCAGCAGCGCCGGACAGCCGAGGGCCTACGAGCAGTACTTC.

This chain uses TRBV18 with TRBJ1-2; TRBD1 might be the D (5 bases). From germline, CDR1 is KGHSH and CDR2 LQKENI. The CDR3 is made up of 17 amino acids. The V gene lost 3 bases and the J gene lost 0 bases, with 17 bases spanning the gap. This chain's CDR3 is CASSPLFQGGPNYGYTF. CDR3 bases: TGTGCCAGCTCACCCCTTTTCCAGGGAGGCCCTAACTATGGCTACACCTTC.

The CDR3 here is CASSRRQFSGANVLTF. The DNA of the CDR3 is TGTGCCAGCAGCCGGAGACAGTTCTCTGGGGCCAACGTCCTGACTTTC. The chain combines TRBV7-8 with TRBJ2-6; tentative D call: TRBD1 (5 bases). The CDR3 runs to 16 residues. Looked up from germline, CDR1 is SGHVS and CDR2 is FQNEAQ. V lost 5 bases, J lost 0 bases, and 11 bases lay in between.

This clone was seen only once. The gene calls are TRBV7-2 and TRBJ2-5; TRBD1 aligns across 10 bases. V shed 6 bases and J 1 base; nucleotides not matched to a gene: 5. CDR1 and CDR2 from the germline V gene are SGHTA and FQGNSA. The CDR3 is made up of 15 amino acids. The CDR3 loop is CASSLGQGIQETQYF. The DNA of the CDR3 is TGTGCCAGCAGTTTGGGACAGGGGATCCAAGAGACCCAGTACTTC.

The sample holds one count of this clone. The rearrangement uses TRBV9 and TRBJ2-5, with a tentative D call TRBD1 (5 bases). With 0 bases removed from V and 5 bases from J, the gap between germline ends came to 5 bases. The CDR3 extends over 12 amino acids. Germline V gene data show CDR1 as SGDLS and CDR2 as YYNGEE. CDR3 loop: CASSVEGETQYF. CDR3 sequence (DNA): TGTGCCAGCAGCGTAGAGGGGGAGACCCAGTACTTC.

V is TRBV6-1 and J is TRBJ1-1; D might be TRBD1 (6 bases). The CDR3 runs to 14 residues. Germline V lookup: CDR1 MNHNS, CDR2 SASEGT. V was clipped by 2 bases and J by 5 bases, with 12 bases between them. The CDR3 nucleotides are TGTGCCAGCAGTGAAAAAGGGGGATGGACTGAAGCTTTCTTT. This gives the protein CASSEKGGWTEAFF.

This chain uses TRBV27 with TRBJ1-5, with 8 bases that match TRBD1. Looked up from germline, CDR1 is MNHEY and CDR2 is SMNVEV (reference sequence). The CDR3 is 16 amino acids. The J segment lost 1 base and the V segment lost 3 bases, leaving 5 bases of the junction unmatched. The CDR3 coding sequence is TGTGCCAGCAGTTTTTCGACAGGGGCAAGCAATCAGCCCCAGCATTTT. Amino acid sequence: CASSFSTGASNQPQHF.

This clone was seen a single time. The V and J genes are TRBV5-5 and TRBJ2-7; a possible D gene is TRBD2 (7 bases). Per the germline V gene, CDR1 is SGHKS and CDR2 is YYEKEE (reference sequence). The CDR3 covers 15 residues. Trimming left V 1 base short and J 0 bases short, with 11 bases between. In nucleotides, the CDR3 is TGTGCCAGCAGCTTGAGAGGGGGGGACTCCTACGAGCAGTACTTC. Its translation: CASSLRGGDSYEQYF.

The DNA of the CDR3 is TGTGCCAGCAGCTTGGTTCGGGGGAACACTGAAGCTTTCTTT. It encodes CASSLVRGNTEAFF. The chain combines TRBV5-8 with TRBJ1-1, with D unresolved. The CDR3 has 14 amino acids. V was cut by 0 bases and J by 1 base, with 7 bases left in between. CDR1 is SGHTS and CDR2 is YDEGEE in the germline V gene.

The rearrangement uses TRBV28 and TRBJ1-6; weak D call: TRBD1 (5 bases). Looked up from germline, CDR1 is MDHEN and CDR2 is SYDVKM. The CDR3 loop spans 15 amino acids. The V end was cut by 5 bases, the J end by 5 bases, with 13 bases between. DNA of the CDR3: TGTGCCAGCAGTAACCGGGACTGGGATAATTCACCCCTCCACTTT. Amino acid sequence: CASSNRDWDNSPLHF.

The chain uses TRBV23-1 and TRBJ1-1; possible D gene TRBD1, 6 bases. TRBV23-1 falls under the ORF class, with uncertain function. Deletions cut 10 bases from V and 4 bases from J, with 13 bases between. CDR3 length: 12 amino acids. This CDR3 is CAISRGATEAFF. The CDR3 bases are TGCGCCATATCCCGGGGGGCCACTGAAGCTTTCTTT.

This sequence joins TRBV5-1 and TRBJ2-1; 13 nucleotides match TRBD2. Losses at the gene ends were 4 bases for V and 8 bases for J; bases not matched to a gene: 9. CDR3 length equals 16 residues. CDR1 is SGHRS and CDR2 is YFSETQ in the germline V gene. This chain's CDR3 is CASSTLAGGPKDEQFF. CDR3 sequence (DNA): TGCGCCAGCAGCACACTAGCGGGAGGGCCTAAGGATGAGCAGTTCTTC.

In DNA form, the CDR3 reads TGTGCCTGGAGAGGACAGCCGTATGGCTACACCTTC. Amino acid sequence: CAWRGQPYGYTF. The chain uses TRBV30 and TRBJ1-2, with D possibly TRBD1 on 6 matching bases. Trimming left V 3 bases short and J 5 bases short, with 10 bases between. Germline CDR1 is GTSNPN and CDR2 is SVGIG (reference sequence). CDR3 size: 12 residues.

This clone was counted a single time. The rearrangement uses TRBV19 and TRBJ2-3; a possible D gene is TRBD2 (5 bases). Germline loops: CDR1 LNHDA, CDR2 SQIVND (reference sequence). The ends were cut back, 3 bases at V and 1 base at J, with 11 bases in the middle. The CDR3 is 15 residues long. CDR3 nucleotide sequence: TGTGCCAGTAGTATGGAGGAGGCTGGCACAGATACGCAGTATTTT. It is translated as CASSMEEAGTDTQYF.

This sequence joins TRBV5-1 and TRBJ2-1, with 8 bases that match TRBD1. The CDR3 covers 16 residues. V was clipped by 4 bases and J by 7 bases; unmatched bases: 13. CDR1 SGHRS and CDR2 YFSETQ come from the germline V gene. The CDR3 loop is CASSPETGVGWNEQFF. CDR3 nucleotides: TGCGCCAGCAGCCCTGAGACAGGGGTGGGATGGAATGAGCAGTTCTTC.

This clone was seen once. The rearrangement uses TRBV10-2 and TRBJ2-7; TRBD2 matches 7 bases. Trimming took 0 bases from V and 3 from J; bases not matched to a gene: 5. The CDR3 is made up of 15 amino acids. Germline CDR1 is WSHSY and CDR2 is SAAADI. CDR3 bases: TGCGCCAGCAGTGAGTCACCTAGCGGAGTCTACGAGCAGTACTTC. This codes for CASSESPSGVYEQYF.

The V gene is TRBV6-1, the J gene TRBJ2-2; 7 bases are a match to TRBD1. Per the germline V gene, CDR1 is MNHNS and CDR2 is SASEGT. The V segment lost 4 bases and the J segment 0 bases; nucleotides outside the gene matches: 2. The CDR3 runs 15 residues. CDR3 region: CASSVDRTNTGELFF. The DNA of the CDR3 is TGTGCCAGCAGTGTGGACAGGACGAACACCGGGGAGCTGTTTTTT.

The chain is built from TRBV28 and TRBJ2-7; tentatively, D is TRBD1 (6 bases). Germline CDR1 MDHEN, CDR2 SYDVKM. CDR3 length: 14 amino acids. The V gene lost 6 bases and the J gene lost 3 bases, with 15 bases spanning the gap. The CDR3 loop is CASSLLRDNYEQYF. CDR3 nucleotide sequence: TGTGCCAGCAGCCTTCTCCGGGACAACTACGAGCAGTACTTC.

The chain uses TRBV4-1 and TRBJ2-1; 7 bases are a match to TRBD1. The CDR3 is 16 amino acids. After removal of 1 base from V and 4 bases from J, the junction contained 7 bases not matched to a gene. The V gene's germline CDR1 is MGHRA and CDR2 YSYEKL. The CDR3 reads CASSQVPGTVYNEQFF. CDR3 DNA: TGCGCCAGCAGCCAAGTCCCCGGGACAGTATACAATGAGCAGTTCTTC.

This chain connects TRBV7-6 to TRBJ1-2; unclear D gene. The V gene lost 3 bases and the J gene lost 6 bases, with 8 bases spanning the gap. The CDR3 is 12 residues long. CDR1 and CDR2 (germline): SGHVS, FNYEAQ. The CDR3 DNA follows: TGTGCCAGCAGCTTTGGCCAGGATGGCTACACCTTC. It encodes CASSFGQDGYTF. Together with reference TRBV7-6 and TRBJ1-2, the CDR3 gives the full variable domain: GAGVSQSPRYKVTKRGQDVALRCDPISGHVSLYWYRQALGQGPEFLTYFNYEAQQDKSGLPNDRFSAERPEGSISTLTIQRTEQRDSAMYRCASSFGQDGYTFGSGTRLTVV.

The rearrangement links TRBV5-1 to TRBJ2-2; the D is unclear. Germline values: CDR1 SGHRS, CDR2 YFSETQ. Between the trimmed V and J ends, which lost 0 bases and 6 bases, there was a span of 9 bases. The CDR3 has 14 residues. The CDR3 nucleotides are TGCGCCAGCAGCTTGGCCAGAGAGGCCGGGGAGCTGTTTTTT. Translated: CASSLAREAGELFF.